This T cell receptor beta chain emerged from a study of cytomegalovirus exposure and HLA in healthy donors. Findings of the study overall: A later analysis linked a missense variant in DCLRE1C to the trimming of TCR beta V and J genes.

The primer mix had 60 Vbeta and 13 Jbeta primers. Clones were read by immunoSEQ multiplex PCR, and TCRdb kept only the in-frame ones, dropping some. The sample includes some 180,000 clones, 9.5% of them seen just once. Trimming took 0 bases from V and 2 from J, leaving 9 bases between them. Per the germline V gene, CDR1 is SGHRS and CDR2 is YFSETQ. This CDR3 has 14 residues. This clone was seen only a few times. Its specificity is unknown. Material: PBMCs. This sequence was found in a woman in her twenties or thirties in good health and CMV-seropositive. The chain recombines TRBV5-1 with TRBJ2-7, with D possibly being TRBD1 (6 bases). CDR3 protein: CASSLARGTYEQYF. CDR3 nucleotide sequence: TGCGCCAGCAGCTTGGCCAGGGGTACCTACGAGCAGTACTTC.